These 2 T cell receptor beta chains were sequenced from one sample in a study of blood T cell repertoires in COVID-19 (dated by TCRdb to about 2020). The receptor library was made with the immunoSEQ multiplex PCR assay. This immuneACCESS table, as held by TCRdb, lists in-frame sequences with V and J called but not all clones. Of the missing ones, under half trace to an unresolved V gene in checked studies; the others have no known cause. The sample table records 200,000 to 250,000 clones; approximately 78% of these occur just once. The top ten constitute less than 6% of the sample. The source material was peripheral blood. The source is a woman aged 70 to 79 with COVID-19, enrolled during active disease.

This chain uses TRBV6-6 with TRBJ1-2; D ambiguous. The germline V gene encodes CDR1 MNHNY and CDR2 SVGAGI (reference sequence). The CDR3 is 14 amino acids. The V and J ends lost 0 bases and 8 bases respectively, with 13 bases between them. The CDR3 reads CASSYSDFAGGYTF. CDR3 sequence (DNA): TGTGCCAGCAGTTACTCGGACTTCGCGGGGGGCTACACCTTC.

The CDR3 region has the DNA TGTGCCACCAGCAGAGGACCGGACAGGGATGCCAAAAACATTCAGTACTTC. Amino acids: CATSRGPDRDAKNIQYF. This rearrangement joins TRBV15 to TRBJ2-4; 8 positions match TRBD1. J gave up 1 base and V 1 base, and 6 bases lay outside the gene matches. Germline loops: CDR1 LNHNV, CDR2 YYDKDF (reference sequence). This CDR3 comprises 17 residues.